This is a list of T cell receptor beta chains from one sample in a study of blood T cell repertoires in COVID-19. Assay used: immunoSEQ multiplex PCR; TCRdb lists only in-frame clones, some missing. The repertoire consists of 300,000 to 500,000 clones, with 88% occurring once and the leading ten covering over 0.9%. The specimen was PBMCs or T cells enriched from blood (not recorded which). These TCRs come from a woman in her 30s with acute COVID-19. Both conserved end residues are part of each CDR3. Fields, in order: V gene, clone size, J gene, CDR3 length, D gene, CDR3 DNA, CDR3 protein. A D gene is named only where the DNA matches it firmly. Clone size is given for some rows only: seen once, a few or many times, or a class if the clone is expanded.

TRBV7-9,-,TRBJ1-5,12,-,TGTGCCAGCAGCGCGCAGGGCCAGCCCCAGCATTTT,CASSAQGQPQHF
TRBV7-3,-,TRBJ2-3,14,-,TGTGCCAGCAGCTTGGCGGGACCTGGGGATACGCAGTATTTT,CASSLAGPGDTQYF
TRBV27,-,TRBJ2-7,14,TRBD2,TGTGCCAGCAGTTGGGGTCCTAGCGGGGTCGAGCAGTACTTC,CASSWGPSGVEQYF
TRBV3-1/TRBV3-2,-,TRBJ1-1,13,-,TGTGCCAGCAGGCTACAGGGTGTGTCTGAAGCTTTCTTT,CASRLQGVSEAFF
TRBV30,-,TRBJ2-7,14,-,TGTGCCTGGAGTAAGGGGACGGGGGCCTACGAGCAGTACTTC,CAWSKGTGAYEQYF
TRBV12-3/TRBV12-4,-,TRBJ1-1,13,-,TGTGCCAGCAGTTTCTATGAAAACACTGAAGCTTTCTTT,CASSFYENTEAFF
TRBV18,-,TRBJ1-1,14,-,TGTGCCAGCTCATCCCAAGGGGGGAACACTGAAGCTTTCTTT,CASSSQGGNTEAFF
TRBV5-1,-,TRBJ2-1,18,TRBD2,TGCGCCAGCAGTTCGAGACTAGCGGGGGGCCTTTCCTACAATGAGCAGTTCTTC,CASSSRLAGGLSYNEQFF
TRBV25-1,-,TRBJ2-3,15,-,TGTGCCAGCAGTACTCGACTAGGTGCCACAGATACGCAGTATTTT,CASSTRLGATDTQYF
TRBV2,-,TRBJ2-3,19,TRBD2,TGTGCCAGCAGTGATTCGAGCGGGGGACCATCCTCTAGCACAGATACGCAGTATTTT,CASSDSSGGPSSSTDTQYF
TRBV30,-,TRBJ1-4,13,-,TGTGCCTGGAGTGGACAGAAAAATGAAAAACTGTTTTTT,CAWSGQKNEKLFF
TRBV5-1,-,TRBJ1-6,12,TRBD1,TGCGCCAGCAGCTCTGGACAGGGACCCCTCCACTTT,CASSSGQGPLHF
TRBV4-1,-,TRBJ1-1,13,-,TGCGCCAGCAGCCAACCAGGGGTGGCTGAAGCTTTCTTT,CASSQPGVAEAFF
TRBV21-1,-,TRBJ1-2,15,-,TGTGCCAGCCATTCCCAGAACAGGGAGCGCTATGGCTACACCTTC,CASHSQNRERYGYTF
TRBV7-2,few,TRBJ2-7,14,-,TGTGCCAGCAGCTTCGGGTTAGGGGCAGACGAGCAGTACTTC,CASSFGLGADEQYF
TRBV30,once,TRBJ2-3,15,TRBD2,TGTGCCTGGAGTTGGACTAGCGGGGGAACAGATACGCAGTATTTT,CAWSWTSGGTDTQYF
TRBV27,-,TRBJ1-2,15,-,TGTGCCAGCAGTCCCACTTTCACCCACAGGGAAGGCTACACCTTC,CASSPTFTHREGYTF
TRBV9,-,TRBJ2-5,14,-,TGTGCCAGCAGCGTGGGGGGGCACGAAGAGACCCAGTACTTC,CASSVGGHEETQYF
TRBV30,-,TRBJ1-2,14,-,TGTGCCTGGAGTCCACCGGGGTACAACTATGGCTACACCTTC,CAWSPPGYNYGYTF
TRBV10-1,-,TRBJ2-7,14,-,TGCGCCAGCAGTGAGCTACAGCTCCTACTGGGGCAGTACTTC,CASSELQLLLGQYF
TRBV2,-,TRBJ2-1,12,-,TGTGCCAGCAGTGAATCCAGGAATGAGCAGTTCTTC,CASSESRNEQFF
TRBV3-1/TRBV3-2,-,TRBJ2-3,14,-,TGTGCCAGCACCACAAGAAGTAGCGCAAATACGCAGTATTTT,CASTTRSSANTQYF
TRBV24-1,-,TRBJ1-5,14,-,TGTGCCACCAGTGGCCCGACAGTGGCAGGGCCCCAGCATTTT,CATSGPTVAGPQHF
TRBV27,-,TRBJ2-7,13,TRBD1,TGTGCCAGCAGCCCCGGGACAGGGTTCGAGCAGTACTTC,CASSPGTGFEQYF
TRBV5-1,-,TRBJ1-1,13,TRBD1,TGCGCCAGCAGCGGCGACAGGGGGACTGAAGCTTTCTTT,CASSGDRGTEAFF
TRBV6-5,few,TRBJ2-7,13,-,TGTGCCAGCAGTTCCAACAGGGAGAGCGAGCAGTACTTC,CASSSNRESEQYF
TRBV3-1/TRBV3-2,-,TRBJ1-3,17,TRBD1,TGTGCCAGCAGCCGTACACCGATGGGACAGGGACGAAACACCATATATTTT,CASSRTPMGQGRNTIYF
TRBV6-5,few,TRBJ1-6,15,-,TGTGCCAGCACCTGGGAGGGGGAGGGGAATTCACCCCTCCACTTT,CASTWEGEGNSPLHF
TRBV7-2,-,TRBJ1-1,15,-,TGTGCCAGCAGCTCCCTTACAGGGATGAACACTGAAGCTTTCTTT,CASSSLTGMNTEAFF
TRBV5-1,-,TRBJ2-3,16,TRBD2,TGCGCCAGCAGCTTGGGCCCAGCGGGGGCCGAGGATACGCAGTATTTT,CASSLGPAGAEDTQYF
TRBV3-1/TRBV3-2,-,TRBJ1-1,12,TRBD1,TGTGCCAGCAGCCCCAGGGGGCGGGGAGCTTTCTTT,CASSPRGRGAFF
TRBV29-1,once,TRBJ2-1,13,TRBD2,TGCAGCTCGACTAGCGGGTCTTACAATGAGCAGTTCTTC,CSSTSGSYNEQFF
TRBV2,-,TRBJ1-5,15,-,TGTGCCAGCAGTGAATACAGGGCGAGCAATCAGCCCCAGCATTTT,CASSEYRASNQPQHF
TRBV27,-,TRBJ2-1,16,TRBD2,TGTGCCAGCAGTTTAGCTAGTAGCGGGGGGGCCAATGAGCAGTTCTTC,CASSLASSGGANEQFF
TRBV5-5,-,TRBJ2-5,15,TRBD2,TGTGCCAGCAGCACAGGGACTAGCCGAACAGAGACCCAGTACTTC,CASSTGTSRTETQYF
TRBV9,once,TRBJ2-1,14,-,TGTGCCAGCAGCGTGGGGGCCCGCACGGGGGAGCAGTTCTTC,CASSVGARTGEQFF
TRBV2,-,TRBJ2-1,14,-,TGTGCCAGCAGTGTTGGTTCCGGGGGCAATGAGCAGTTCTTC,CASSVGSGGNEQFF
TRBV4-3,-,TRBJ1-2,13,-,TGCGCCAGCAGCCAAGATTTACGGTATGGCTACACCTTC,CASSQDLRYGYTF
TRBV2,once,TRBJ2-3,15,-,TGTGCCAGCAGCCATCGACAGTTAGGCACAGATACGCAGTATTTT,CASSHRQLGTDTQYF
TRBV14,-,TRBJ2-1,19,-,TGTGCCAGCAGCCAAGAGTCTCTAAGGGTAGGGGACAACGACAATGAGCAGTTCTTC,CASSQESLRVGDNDNEQFF
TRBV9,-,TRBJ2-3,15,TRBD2,TGTGCCAGCAGCGTAGTAGCGGGGCGCACAGATACGCAGTATTTT,CASSVVAGRTDTQYF
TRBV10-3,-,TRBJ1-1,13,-,TGTGCCATCAGTGAGAGAAATTCAGATGAAGCTTTCTTT,CAISERNSDEAFF
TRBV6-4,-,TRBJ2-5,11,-,TGTGCCAGCAGTGTGGAGGAGACCCAGTACTTC,CASSVEETQYF
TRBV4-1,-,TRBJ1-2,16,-,TGCGCCAGCAGCCAAGAGAGAGGCAGGGTGAACTATGGCTACACCTTC,CASSQERGRVNYGYTF
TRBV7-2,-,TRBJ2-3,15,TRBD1,TGTGCCAGCAGCCCCCAGCAGGGGGTGTCAGATACGCAGTATTTT,CASSPQQGVSDTQYF
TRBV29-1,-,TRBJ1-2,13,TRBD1,TGCAGCGTTGGCTGGGACAGCCTCTATGGCTACACCTTC,CSVGWDSLYGYTF
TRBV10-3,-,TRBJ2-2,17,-,TGTGCCATCAGAGCAATCTGGGACATCGCGAACACCGGGGAGCTGTTTTTT,CAIRAIWDIANTGELFF
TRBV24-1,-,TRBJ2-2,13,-,TGTGCCACCAGTGTTACGGTCACCGGGGAGCTGTTTTTT,CATSVTVTGELFF
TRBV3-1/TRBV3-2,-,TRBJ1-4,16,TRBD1,TGTGCCAGCAGCCAAATCCTGGACAGGGCTAATGAAAAACTGTTTTTT,CASSQILDRANEKLFF
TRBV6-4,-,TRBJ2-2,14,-,TGTGCCAGCAGTGGAAGCCCTAGCACCGGGGAGCTGTTTTTT,CASSGSPSTGELFF
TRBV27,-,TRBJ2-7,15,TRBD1,TGTGCCAGCAGGGACCGGGACAGCCCGACCTACGAGCAGTACTTC,CASRDRDSPTYEQYF
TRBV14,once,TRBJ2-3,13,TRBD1,TGTGCCAGCAGCCAGATGGACAGGGCAACGCAGTATTTT,CASSQMDRATQYF